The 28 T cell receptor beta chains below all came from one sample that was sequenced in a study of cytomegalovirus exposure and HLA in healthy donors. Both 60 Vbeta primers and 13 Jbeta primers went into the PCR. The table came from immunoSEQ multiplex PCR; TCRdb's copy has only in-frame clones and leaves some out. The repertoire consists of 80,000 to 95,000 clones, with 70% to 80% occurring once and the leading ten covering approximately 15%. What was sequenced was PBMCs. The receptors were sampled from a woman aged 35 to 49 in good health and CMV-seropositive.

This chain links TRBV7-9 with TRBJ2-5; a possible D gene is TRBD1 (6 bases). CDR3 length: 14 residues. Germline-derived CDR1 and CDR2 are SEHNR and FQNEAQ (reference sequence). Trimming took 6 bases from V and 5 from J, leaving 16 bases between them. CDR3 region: CASRRPGAGETQYF. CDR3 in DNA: TGTGCCAGCAGAAGACCAGGGGCTGGGGAGACCCAGTACTTC.

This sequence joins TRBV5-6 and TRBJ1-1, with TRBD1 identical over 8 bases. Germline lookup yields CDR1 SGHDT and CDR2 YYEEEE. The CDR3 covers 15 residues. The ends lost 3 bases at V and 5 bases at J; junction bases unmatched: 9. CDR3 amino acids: CASSYRDRRRTEAFF. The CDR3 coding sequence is TGTGCCAGCAGCTACCGGGACAGGAGGAGGACTGAAGCTTTCTTT. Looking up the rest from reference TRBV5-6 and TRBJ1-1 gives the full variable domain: DAGVTQSPTHLIKTRGQQVTLRCSPKSGHDTVSWYQQALGQGPQFIFQYYEEEERQRGNFPDRFSGHQFPNYSSELNVNALLLGDSALYLCASSYRDRRRTEAFFGQGTRLTVV.

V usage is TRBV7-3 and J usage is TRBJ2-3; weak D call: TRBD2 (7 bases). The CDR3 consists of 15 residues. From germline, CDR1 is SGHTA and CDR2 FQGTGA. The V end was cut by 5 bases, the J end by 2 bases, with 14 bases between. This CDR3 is CASSVHGGPTDTQYF. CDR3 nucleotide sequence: TGTGCCAGCAGCGTCCACGGGGGGCCCACAGATACGCAGTATTTT. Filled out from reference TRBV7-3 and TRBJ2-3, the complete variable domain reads GAGVSQTPSNKVTEKGKYVELRCDPISGHTALYWYRQSLGQGPEFLIYFQGTGAADDSGLPNDRFFAVRPEGSVSTLKIQRTERGDSAVYLCASSVHGGPTDTQYFGPGTRLTVL.

CDR3 DNA sequence: TGCAGCGTTGAAGGGGGACAGGGGGCAGGTGGGGAGCTGTTTTTT. It encodes CSVEGGQGAGGELFF. J is TRBJ2-2 and V is TRBV29-1; 12 bases are shared with TRBD1. V shed 1 base and J 8 bases; nucleotides not matched to a gene: 5. Per germline, CDR1 SQVTM and CDR2 ANQGSEA. The CDR3 contains 15 residues.

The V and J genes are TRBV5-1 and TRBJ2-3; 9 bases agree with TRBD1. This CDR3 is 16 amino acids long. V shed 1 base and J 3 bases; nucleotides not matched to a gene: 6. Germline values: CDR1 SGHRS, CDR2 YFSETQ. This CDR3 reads CASSLSPGQGTDTQYF. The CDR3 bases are TGCGCCAGCAGCTTGAGCCCGGGACAGGGAACAGATACGCAGTATTTT.

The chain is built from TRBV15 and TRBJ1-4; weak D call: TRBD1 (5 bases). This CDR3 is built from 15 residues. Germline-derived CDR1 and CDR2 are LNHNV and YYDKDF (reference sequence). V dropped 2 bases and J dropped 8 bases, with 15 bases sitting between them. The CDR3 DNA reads TGTGCCACCAGCAGAAGGGCCCAGGGATTCGAAAAACTGTTTTTT. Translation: CATSRRAQGFEKLFF.

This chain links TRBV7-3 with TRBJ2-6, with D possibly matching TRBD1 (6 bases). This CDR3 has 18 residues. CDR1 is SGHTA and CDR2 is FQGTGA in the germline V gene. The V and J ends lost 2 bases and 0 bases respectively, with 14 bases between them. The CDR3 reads CASSLQGPQYSGANVLTF. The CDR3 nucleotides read TGTGCCAGCAGCTTACAGGGGCCCCAATACTCTGGGGCCAACGTCCTGACTTTC.

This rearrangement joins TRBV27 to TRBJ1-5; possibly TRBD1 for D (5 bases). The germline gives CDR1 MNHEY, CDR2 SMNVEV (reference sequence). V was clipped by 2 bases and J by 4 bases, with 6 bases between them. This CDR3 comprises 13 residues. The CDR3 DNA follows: TGTGCCAGCAGTTTAGCAGGGAATCAGCCCCAGCATTTT. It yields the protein CASSLAGNQPQHF.

CDR3 coding DNA: TGTGCCAGCAGTAGGGACAGATTTTCGGGGGAGACCCAGTACTTC. It translates to CASSRDRFSGETQYF. The rearrangement joins TRBV2 to TRBJ2-5, with 7 nucleotides matching TRBD1. Germline CDR1 and CDR2: SNHLY and FYNNEI. The CDR3 is made up of 15 amino acids. V shed 5 bases, J shed 5 bases, and the junction held 11 bases outside the gene matches. Full variable domain (outside the CDR3, taken from reference TRBV2 and TRBJ2-5): EPEVTQTPSHQVTQMGQEVILRCVPISNHLYFYWYRQILGQKVEFLVSFYNNEISEKSEIFDDQFSVERPDGSNFTLKIRSTKLEDSAMYFCASSRDRFSGETQYFGPGTRLLVL.

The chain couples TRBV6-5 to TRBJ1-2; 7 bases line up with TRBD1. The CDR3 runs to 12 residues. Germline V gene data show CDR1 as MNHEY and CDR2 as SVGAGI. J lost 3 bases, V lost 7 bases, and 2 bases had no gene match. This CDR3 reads CASKDRDYGYTF. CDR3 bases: TGTGCCAGCAAAGACAGGGACTATGGCTACACCTTC.

The CDR3 spells CASSVSDWAYEQYF. CDR3 bases: TGTGCCAGCAGCGTATCGGATTGGGCGTACGAGCAGTACTTC. The chain uses TRBV9 and TRBJ2-7; D ambiguous. Trimming took 1 base from V and 4 from J, leaving 12 bases between them. The V gene's germline CDR1 is SGDLS and CDR2 YYNGEE. The CDR3 runs 14 residues. The full variable domain, completed using reference TRBV9 and TRBJ2-7, is DSGVTQTPKHLITATGQRVTLRCSPRSGDLSVYWYQQSLDQGLQFLIQYYNGEERAKGNILERFSAQQFPDLHSELNLSSLELGDSALYFCASSVSDWAYEQYFGPGTRLTVT.

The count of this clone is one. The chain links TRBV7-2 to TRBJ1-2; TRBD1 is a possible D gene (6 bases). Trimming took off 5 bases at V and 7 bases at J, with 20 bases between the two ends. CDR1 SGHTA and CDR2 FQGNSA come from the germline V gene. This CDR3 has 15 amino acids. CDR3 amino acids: CASSTSLQGGSGYTF. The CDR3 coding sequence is TGTGCCAGCAGCACATCCCTACAGGGTGGCTCTGGCTACACCTTC. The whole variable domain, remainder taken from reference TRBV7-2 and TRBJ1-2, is GAGVSQSPSNKVTEKGKDVELRCDPISGHTALYWYRQSLGQGLEFLIYFQGNSAPDKSGLPSDRFSAERTGGSVSTLTIQRTQQEDSAVYLCASSTSLQGGSGYTFGSGTRLTVV.

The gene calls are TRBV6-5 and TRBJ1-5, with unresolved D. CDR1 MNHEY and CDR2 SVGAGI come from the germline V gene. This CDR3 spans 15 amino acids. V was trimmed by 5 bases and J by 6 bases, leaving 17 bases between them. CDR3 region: CASSPLEQVSQPQHF. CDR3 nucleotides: TGTGCCAGCAGTCCCCTGGAGCAAGTATCTCAGCCCCAGCATTTT.

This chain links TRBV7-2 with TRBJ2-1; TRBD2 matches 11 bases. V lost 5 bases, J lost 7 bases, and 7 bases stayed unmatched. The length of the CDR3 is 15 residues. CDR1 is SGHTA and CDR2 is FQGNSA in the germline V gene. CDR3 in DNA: TGTGCCAGCAGCCCTAGCGGGGGGTTGAAAAATGAGCAGTTCTTC. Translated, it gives CASSPSGGLKNEQFF.

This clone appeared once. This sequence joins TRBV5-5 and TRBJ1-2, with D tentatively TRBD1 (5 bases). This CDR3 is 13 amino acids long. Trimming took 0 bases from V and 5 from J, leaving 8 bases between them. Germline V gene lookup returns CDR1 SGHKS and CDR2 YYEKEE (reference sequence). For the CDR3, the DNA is TGTGCCAGCAGCTTGGACAGACAGTATGGCTACACCTTC. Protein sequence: CASSLDRQYGYTF. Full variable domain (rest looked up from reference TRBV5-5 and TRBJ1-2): DAGVTQSPTHLIKTRGQQVTLRCSPISGHKSVSWYQQVLGQGPQFIFQYYEKEERGRGNFPDRFSARQFPNYSSELNVNALLLGDSALYLCASSLDRQYGYTFGSGTRLTVV.

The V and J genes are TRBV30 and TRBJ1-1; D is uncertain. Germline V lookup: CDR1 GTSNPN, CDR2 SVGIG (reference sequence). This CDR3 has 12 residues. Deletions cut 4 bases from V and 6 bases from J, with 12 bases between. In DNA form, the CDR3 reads TGTGCCTGGAAGGAATCGGGGTCTGAAGCTTTCTTT. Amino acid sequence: CAWKESGSEAFF.

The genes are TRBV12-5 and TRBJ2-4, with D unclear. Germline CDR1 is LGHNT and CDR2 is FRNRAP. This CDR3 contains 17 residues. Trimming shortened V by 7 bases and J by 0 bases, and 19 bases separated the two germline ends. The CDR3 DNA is TGTGCTAGTGCCTTCGATTCGACGGAGATAGCCAAAAACATTCAGTACTTC. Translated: CASAFDSTEIAKNIQYF.

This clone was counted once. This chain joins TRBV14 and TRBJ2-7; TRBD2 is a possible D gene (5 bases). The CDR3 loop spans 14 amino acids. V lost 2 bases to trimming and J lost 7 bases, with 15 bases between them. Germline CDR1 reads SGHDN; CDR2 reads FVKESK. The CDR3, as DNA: TGTGCCAGCAGCCAAAGCCTCTGGACTGGGGAGCAGTACTTC. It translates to CASSQSLWTGEQYF.

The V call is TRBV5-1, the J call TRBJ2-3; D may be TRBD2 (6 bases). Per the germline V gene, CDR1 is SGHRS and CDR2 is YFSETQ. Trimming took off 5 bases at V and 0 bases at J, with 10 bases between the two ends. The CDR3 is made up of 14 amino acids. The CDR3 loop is CASRGGASTDTQYF. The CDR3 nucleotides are TGCGCCAGCAGGGGGGGAGCCAGCACAGATACGCAGTATTTT.

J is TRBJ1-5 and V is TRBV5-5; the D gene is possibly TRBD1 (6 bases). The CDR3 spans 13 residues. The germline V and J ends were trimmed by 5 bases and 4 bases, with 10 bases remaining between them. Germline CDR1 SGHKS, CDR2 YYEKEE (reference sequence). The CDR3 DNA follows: TGTGCCAGCAGACCGGACAGTAATCAGCCCCAGCATTTT. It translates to CASRPDSNQPQHF.

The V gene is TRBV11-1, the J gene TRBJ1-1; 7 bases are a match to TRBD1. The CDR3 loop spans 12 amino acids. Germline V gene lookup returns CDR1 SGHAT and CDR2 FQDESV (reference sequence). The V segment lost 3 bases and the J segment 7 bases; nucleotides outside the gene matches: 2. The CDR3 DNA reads TGTGCCAGCAGCTTTGACAGGGTTGAAGCTTTCTTT. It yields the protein CASSFDRVEAFF. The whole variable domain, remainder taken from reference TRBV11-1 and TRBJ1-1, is EAEVAQSPRYKITEKSQAVAFWCDPISGHATLYWYRQILGQGPELLVQFQDESVVDDSQLPKDRFSAERLKGVDSTLKIQPAELGDSAMYLCASSFDRVEAFFGQGTRLTVV.

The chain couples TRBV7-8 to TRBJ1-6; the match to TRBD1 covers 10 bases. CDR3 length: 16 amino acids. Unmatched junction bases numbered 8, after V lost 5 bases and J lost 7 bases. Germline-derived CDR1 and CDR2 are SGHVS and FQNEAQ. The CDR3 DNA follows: TGTGCCAGCAGCCCGACAGGGGGCCGGGGGAATTCACCCCTCCACTTT. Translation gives CASSPTGGRGNSPLHF.

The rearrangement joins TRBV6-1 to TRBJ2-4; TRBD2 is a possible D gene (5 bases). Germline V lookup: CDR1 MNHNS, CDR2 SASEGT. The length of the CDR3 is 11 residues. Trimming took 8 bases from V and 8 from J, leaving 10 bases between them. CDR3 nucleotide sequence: TGTGCCAGCTTCTTCGGGGACATTCAGTACTTC. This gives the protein CASFFGDIQYF.

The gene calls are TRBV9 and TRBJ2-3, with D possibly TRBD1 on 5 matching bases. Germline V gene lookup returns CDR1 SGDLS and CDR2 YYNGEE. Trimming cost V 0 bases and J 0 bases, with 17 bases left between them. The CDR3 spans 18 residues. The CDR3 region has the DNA TGTGCCAGCAGCGTAGGTGTAATTCGACAGCGAAGCACAGATACGCAGTATTTT. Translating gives CASSVGVIRQRSTDTQYF.

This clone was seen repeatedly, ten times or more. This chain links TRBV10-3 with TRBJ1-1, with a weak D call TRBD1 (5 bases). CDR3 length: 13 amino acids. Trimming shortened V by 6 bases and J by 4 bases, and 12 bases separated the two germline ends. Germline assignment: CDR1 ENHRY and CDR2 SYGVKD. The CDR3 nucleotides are TGTGCCATCAGCCGGGACTCGGGCACTGAAGCTTTCTTT. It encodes CAISRDSGTEAFF.

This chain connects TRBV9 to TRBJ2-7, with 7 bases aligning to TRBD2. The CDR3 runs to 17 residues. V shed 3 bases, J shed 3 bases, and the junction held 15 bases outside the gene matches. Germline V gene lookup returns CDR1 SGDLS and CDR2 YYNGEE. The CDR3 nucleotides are TGTGCCAGCAGCGGGAACCCGAGTGTGGGGGGGGACTACGAGCAGTACTTC. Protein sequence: CASSGNPSVGGDYEQYF.

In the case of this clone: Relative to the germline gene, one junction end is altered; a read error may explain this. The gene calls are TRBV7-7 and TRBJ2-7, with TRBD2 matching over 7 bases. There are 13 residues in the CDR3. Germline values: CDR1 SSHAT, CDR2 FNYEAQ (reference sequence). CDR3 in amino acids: CASSLGLEDEQYF. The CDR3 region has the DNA TGTGCTAGCAGCTTAGGACTAGAAGACGAGCAGTACTTC.

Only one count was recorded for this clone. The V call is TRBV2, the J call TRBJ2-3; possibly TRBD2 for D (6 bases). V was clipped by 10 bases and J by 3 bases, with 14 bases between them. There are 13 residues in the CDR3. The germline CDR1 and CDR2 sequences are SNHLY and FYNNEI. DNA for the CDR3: TGTGCCATAACGGGGGTACAAACAGATACGCAGTATTTT. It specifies CAITGVQTDTQYF. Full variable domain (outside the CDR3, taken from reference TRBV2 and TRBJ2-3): EPEVTQTPSHQVTQMGQEVILRCVPISNHLYFYWYRQILGQKVEFLVSFYNNEISEKSEIFDDQFSVERPDGSNFTLKIRSTKLEDSAMYFCAITGVQTDTQYFGPGTRLTVL.